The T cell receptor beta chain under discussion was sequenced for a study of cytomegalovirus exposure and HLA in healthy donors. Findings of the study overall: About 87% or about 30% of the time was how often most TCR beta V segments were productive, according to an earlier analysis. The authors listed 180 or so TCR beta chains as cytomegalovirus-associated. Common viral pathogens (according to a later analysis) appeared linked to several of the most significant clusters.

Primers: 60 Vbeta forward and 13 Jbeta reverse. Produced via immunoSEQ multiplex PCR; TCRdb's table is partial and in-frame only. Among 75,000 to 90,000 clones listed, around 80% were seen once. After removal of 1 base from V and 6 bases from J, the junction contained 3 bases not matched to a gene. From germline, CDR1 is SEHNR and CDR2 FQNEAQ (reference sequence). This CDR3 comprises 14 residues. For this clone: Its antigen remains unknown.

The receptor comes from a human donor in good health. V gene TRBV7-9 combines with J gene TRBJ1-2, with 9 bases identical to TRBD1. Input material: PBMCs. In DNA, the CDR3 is TGTGCCAGCAGCTTAGGGGACAGGGTGGATGGCTACACCTTC. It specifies CASSLGDRVDGYTF.